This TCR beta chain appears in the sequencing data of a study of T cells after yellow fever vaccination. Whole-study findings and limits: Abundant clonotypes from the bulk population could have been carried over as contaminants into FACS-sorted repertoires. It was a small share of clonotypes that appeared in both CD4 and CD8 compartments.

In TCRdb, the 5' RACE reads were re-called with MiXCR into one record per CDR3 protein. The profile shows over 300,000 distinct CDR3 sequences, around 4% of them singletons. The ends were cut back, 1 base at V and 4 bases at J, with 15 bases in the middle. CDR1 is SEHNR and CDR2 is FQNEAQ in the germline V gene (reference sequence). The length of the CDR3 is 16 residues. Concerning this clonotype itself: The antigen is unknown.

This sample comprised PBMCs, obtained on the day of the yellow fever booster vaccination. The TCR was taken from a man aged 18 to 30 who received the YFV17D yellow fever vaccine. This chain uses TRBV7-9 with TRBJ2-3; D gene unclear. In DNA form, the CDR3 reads TGTGCCAGCAGCTTAGAGATACCCTTCGACCCAGATACGCAGTATTTT. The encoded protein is CASSLEIPFDPDTQYF.